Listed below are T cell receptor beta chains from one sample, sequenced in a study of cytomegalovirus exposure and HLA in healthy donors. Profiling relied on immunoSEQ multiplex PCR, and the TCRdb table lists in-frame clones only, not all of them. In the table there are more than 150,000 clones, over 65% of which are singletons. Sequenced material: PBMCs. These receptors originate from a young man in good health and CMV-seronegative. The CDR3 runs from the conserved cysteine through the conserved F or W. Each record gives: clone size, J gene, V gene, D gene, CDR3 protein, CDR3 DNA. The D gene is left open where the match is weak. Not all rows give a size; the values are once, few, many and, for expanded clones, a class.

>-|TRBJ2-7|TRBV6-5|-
CASSSSHEQYF
TGTGCCAGCAGCTCTAGCCACGAGCAGTACTTC
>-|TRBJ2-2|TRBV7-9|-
CASSIDGTFATGELFF
TGTGCCAGCAGTATAGACGGGACATTCGCCACCGGGGAGCTGTTTTTT
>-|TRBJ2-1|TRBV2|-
CASSQTRSEQFF
TGTGCCAGCAGCCAGACTAGGTCAGAGCAGTTCTTC
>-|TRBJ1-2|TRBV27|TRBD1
CASSWGQGERGYTF
TGTGCCAGCAGTTGGGGACAGGGAGAGAGGGGCTACACCTTC
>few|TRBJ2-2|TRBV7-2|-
CASSLVGITGELFF
TGTGCCAGCAGCTTAGTCGGTATCACCGGGGAGCTGTTTTTT
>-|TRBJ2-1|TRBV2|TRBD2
CASRTAGGPYNEQFF
TGTGCCAGCAGGACAGCGGGAGGCCCGTACAATGAGCAGTTCTTC
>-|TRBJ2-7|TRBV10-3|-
CAISESLGAYEQYF
TGTGCCATCAGTGAGTCGTTGGGAGCCTACGAGCAGTACTTC
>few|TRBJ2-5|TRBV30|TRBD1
CAWSVLRGTGETQYF
TGTGCCTGGAGTGTATTGCGGGGGACAGGGGAGACCCAGTACTTC
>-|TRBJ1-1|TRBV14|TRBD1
CASSQPAGTGGLTEAFF
TGTGCCAGCAGCCAACCGGCCGGGACAGGGGGCCTCACTGAAGCTTTCTTT
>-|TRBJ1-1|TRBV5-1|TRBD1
CASSLDYRGTEAFF
TGCGCCAGCAGCTTGGACTACAGGGGAACTGAAGCTTTCTTT
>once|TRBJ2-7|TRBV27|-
CASSFRSAINEQYF
TGTGCCAGCAGTTTTCGAAGTGCTATAAACGAGCAGTACTTC
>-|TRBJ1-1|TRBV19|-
CASSIAGGNTEAFF
TGTGCCAGTAGTATAGCGGGGGGTAACACTGAAGCTTTCTTT
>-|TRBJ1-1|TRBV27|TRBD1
CASSLNAGGNTEAFF
TGTGCCAGCAGTTTAAACGCAGGGGGGAACACTGAAGCTTTCTTT
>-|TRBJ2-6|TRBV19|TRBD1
CASSSRDRGLSGANVLTF
TGTGCCAGTAGCAGCCGGGACAGGGGGCTCTCTGGGGCCAACGTCCTGACTTTC
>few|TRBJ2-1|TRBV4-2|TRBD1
CASSQGQGAYNEQFF
TGTGCCAGCAGCCAAGGACAGGGGGCCTACAATGAGCAGTTCTTC
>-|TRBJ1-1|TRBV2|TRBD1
CASSQEDREWTEAFF
TGTGCCAGCAGTCAAGAGGACAGGGAGTGGACTGAAGCTTTCTTT
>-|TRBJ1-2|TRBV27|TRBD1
CASSQTGGSHYGYTF
TGTGCCAGCAGTCAAACAGGGGGTAGTCACTATGGCTACACCTTC
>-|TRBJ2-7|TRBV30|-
CAWSVVSSEQYF
TGTGCCTGGAGTGTGGTTAGTAGTGAGCAGTACTTC
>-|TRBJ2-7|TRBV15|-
CATSRPGEGAYEQYF
TGTGCCACCAGCAGACCTGGAGAGGGGGCCTACGAGCAGTACTTC
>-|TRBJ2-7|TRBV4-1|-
CASSHLHLTGTVYEQYF
TGCGCCAGCAGCCATCTCCATCTTACCGGGACTGTCTACGAGCAGTACTTC
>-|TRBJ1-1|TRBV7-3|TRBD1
CASSPMTGMNTEAFF
TGTGCCAGCAGCCCAATGACAGGGATGAACACTGAAGCTTTCTTT
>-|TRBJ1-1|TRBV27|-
CASRYNSGTEAFF
TGTGCCAGCAGATACAACAGTGGCACTGAAGCTTTCTTT
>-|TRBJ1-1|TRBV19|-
CASSTLRGGGKRAEAFF
TGTGCCAGTAGTACCTTGAGGGGAGGGGGGAAGAGGGCTGAAGCTTTCTTT
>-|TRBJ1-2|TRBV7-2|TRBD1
CASSPGDRQTYGYTF
TGTGCCAGCAGCCCCGGGGACAGGCAAACCTATGGCTACACCTTC
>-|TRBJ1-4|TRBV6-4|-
CASSGRRRLANEKLFF
TGTGCCAGCAGTGGGCGCCGTCGGCTAGCTAATGAAAAACTGTTTTTT
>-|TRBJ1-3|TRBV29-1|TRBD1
CSSWDRGRNTIYF
TGCAGCTCATGGGACAGGGGAAGAAACACCATATATTTT
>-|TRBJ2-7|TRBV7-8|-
CASSLVEGHYEQYF
TGTGCCAGCAGCTTAGTGGAGGGGCACTACGAGCAGTACTTC
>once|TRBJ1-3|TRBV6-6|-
CASVGSAGTGNTIYF
TGTGCCAGCGTTGGTTCGGCAGGGACAGGAAACACCATATATTTT
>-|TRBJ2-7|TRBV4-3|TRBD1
CASIPPRGQGLYEQYF
TGCGCCAGCATCCCCCCGAGAGGACAGGGTCTGTACGAGCAGTACTTC
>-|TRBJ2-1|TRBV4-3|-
CASSQDWLGAGTYNEQFF
TGCGCCAGCAGCCAAGATTGGCTCGGGGCAGGGACTTACAATGAGCAGTTCTTC
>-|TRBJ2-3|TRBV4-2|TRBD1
CASSPGQGGGADTQYF
TGTGCCAGCAGCCCCGGACAGGGAGGAGGGGCAGATACGCAGTATTTT
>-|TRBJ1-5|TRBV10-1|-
CATRERGRNQPQHF
TGCGCCACCAGAGAGCGGGGAAGGAATCAGCCCCAGCATTTT
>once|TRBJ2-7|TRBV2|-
CASSVRLDIYEQYF
TGTGCCAGCAGTGTAAGACTAGATATCTACGAGCAGTACTTC
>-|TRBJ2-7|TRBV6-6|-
CASRNTGHSYEQYF
TGTGCCAGCAGGAATACAGGACACTCCTACGAGCAGTACTTC
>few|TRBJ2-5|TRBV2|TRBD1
CASSNRRGLETQYF
TGTGCCAGCAGTAACCGCAGGGGGCTGGAGACCCAGTACTTC
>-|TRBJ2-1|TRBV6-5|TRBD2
CASRTSGGHYNEQFF
TGTGCCAGCAGGACCAGCGGGGGGCACTACAATGAGCAGTTCTTC
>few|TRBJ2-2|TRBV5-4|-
CASSLGREELFF
TGTGCCAGCAGCTTGGGGAGGGAGGAGCTGTTTTTT
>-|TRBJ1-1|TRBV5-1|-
CASRFDRTNTEAFF
TGCGCCAGCAGGTTCGACAGAACGAACACTGAAGCTTTCTTT
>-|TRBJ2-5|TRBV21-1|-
CASSKTDPYPGHSQETQYF
TGTGCCAGCAGCAAAACAGATCCCTATCCGGGACACAGTCAAGAGACCCAGTACTTC
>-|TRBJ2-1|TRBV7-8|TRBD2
CASSLYGTSGTSEQFF
TGTGCCAGCAGCTTATACGGGACTAGCGGGACTAGTGAGCAGTTCTTC
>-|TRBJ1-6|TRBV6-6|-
CASSPRGAEVGSPLHF
TGTGCCAGCAGTCCCCGGGGTGCTGAAGTCGGTTCACCCCTCCACTTT
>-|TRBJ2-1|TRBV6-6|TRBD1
CASSYGQGDEQFF
TGTGCCAGCAGTTACGGACAGGGGGATGAGCAGTTCTTC
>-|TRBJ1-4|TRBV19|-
CASSIATGVNEKLFF
TGTGCCAGTAGTATAGCGACAGGAGTTAATGAAAAACTGTTTTTT
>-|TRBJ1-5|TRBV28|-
CASSPEGPQKPQHF
TGTGCCAGCAGTCCTGAGGGTCCTCAAAAGCCCCAGCATTTT
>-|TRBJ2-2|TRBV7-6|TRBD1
CASSNPPGQKNTGELFF
TGTGCCAGCAGCAACCCCCCGGGACAGAAAAACACCGGGGAGCTGTTTTTT
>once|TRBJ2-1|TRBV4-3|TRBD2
CASSRLTSGTYNEQFF
TGCGCCAGCAGCCGACTGACTAGCGGGACCTACAATGAGCAGTTCTTC
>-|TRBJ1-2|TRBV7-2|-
CASSLDGTRRGYGYTF
TGTGCCAGCAGCTTAGACGGGACAAGAAGAGGTTATGGCTACACCTTC
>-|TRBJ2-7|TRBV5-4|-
CASSSSRKTYEQYF
TGTGCCAGCAGTTCCTCCAGGAAAACCTACGAGCAGTACTTC
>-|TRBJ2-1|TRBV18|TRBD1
CASSPRDRGRIEQFF
TGTGCCAGCTCACCACGGGACAGGGGGCGGATTGAGCAGTTCTTC
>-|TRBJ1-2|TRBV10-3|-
CAISGQVNYGYTF
TGTGCCATCAGTGGACAGGTTAACTATGGCTACACCTTC
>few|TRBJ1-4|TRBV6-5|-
CASEDSWNEKLFF
TGTGCCAGCGAGGACAGTTGGAATGAAAAACTGTTTTTT
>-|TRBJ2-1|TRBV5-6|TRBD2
CASSLAVRGAYNEQFF
TGTGCCAGCAGCTTGGCCGTGCGGGGGGCTTACAATGAGCAGTTCTTC
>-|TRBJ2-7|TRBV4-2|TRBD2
CASSQETSGRAGEQYF
TGTGCCAGCAGCCAAGAGACTAGCGGGAGGGCTGGGGAGCAGTACTTC
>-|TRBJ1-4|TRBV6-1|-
CASKYPGLINEKLFF
TGTGCCAGCAAATACCCGGGACTGATAAATGAAAAACTGTTTTTT
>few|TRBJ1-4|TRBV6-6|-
CASSRDRSNEKLFF
TGTGCCAGCAGCCGCGACAGGAGCAATGAAAAACTGTTTTTT
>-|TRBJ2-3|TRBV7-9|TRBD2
CASSDSGGGTDTQYF
TGTGCCAGCAGTGATAGCGGGGGGGGCACAGATACGCAGTATTTT
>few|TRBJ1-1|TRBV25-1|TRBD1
CASSPTEQGIREAFF
TGTGCCAGCAGTCCTACCGAACAGGGGATTCGTGAAGCTTTCTTT